This paragraph covers one T cell receptor (beta chain) sequence. This sample is part of a study of blood T cell repertoires in COVID-19. Here immunoSEQ multiplex PCR was the method, and the copy in TCRdb shows in-frame clones only, minus some. In the table there are roughly 250,000 clones, around 83% of which are singletons. The V and J ends lost 1 base and 3 bases respectively, with 11 bases between them. This CDR3 comprises 14 residues. Germline V CDR1 and CDR2: SGHNT, YYREEE (reference sequence). Material for sequencing was peripheral blood. The receptor was derived from a man aged 40-49 years with active or convalescent COVID-19. J is TRBJ2-7 and V is TRBV5-4, with D possibly TRBD1 on 6 matching bases. The CDR3 DNA reads as TGTGCCAGCAGCTTGCAAGGACAGTTCTACGAGCAGTACTTC. Translating gives CASSLQGQFYEQYF.